The 28 T cell receptor beta chains below come from one sample, sequenced in a study of cytomegalovirus exposure and HLA in healthy donors. Both 60 Vbeta primers and 13 Jbeta primers went into the PCR. Sequencing was performed with immunoSEQ multiplex PCR; in TCRdb, only in-frame clones are kept and a portion is missing. The table includes some 150,000 clones, about three fifths detected once. The sequenced material came from PBMCs. These receptors originate from a woman under 40 in good health and CMV-seropositive.

The chain uses TRBV9 and TRBJ1-4; 7 nucleotides agree with TRBD1. This CDR3 has 15 amino acids. Germline CDR1 reads SGDLS; CDR2 reads YYNGEE. Trimming at V came to 3 bases and at J to 7 bases, leaving 9 bases not matched to a gene. For the CDR3, the DNA is TGTGCCAGCAGCGCTACGACAGGGACTTTTGAAAAACTGTTTTTT. Protein: CASSATTGTFEKLFF.

This chain connects TRBV5-6 to TRBJ2-1; TRBD1 is a possible D gene (6 bases). CDR1 is SGHDT and CDR2 is YYEEEE in the germline V gene. V gave up 4 bases and J gave up 5 bases, with 16 bases separating them. The CDR3 is made up of 15 amino acids. In DNA, the CDR3 is TGTGCCAGCAGCCCGTGGGGGCGTTCTCACAATGAGCAGTTCTTC. It specifies CASSPWGRSHNEQFF.

J is TRBJ1-2 and V is TRBV11-2, with D tentatively TRBD1 (5 bases). Trimming took 5 bases from V and 1 from J, leaving 17 bases between them. Germline loops: CDR1 SGHAT, CDR2 FQNNGV. This CDR3 comprises 16 residues. In nucleotides, the CDR3 is TGTGCCAGCAGCCCCCTCCAGGGCCCTCGTAACTATGGCTACACCTTC. It is translated as CASSPLQGPRNYGYTF.

The chain combines TRBV5-1 with TRBJ2-7, with TRBD2 matching over 9 bases. Germline V lookup: CDR1 SGHRS, CDR2 YFSETQ. Unmatched junction bases numbered 7, after V lost 0 bases and J lost 6 bases. The CDR3 runs 15 residues. CDR3 in DNA: TGCGCCAGCAGCTTGGGCGCGGGAGGGCCCGGCGAGCAGTACTTC. Its translation: CASSLGAGGPGEQYF.

This chain connects TRBV5-4 to TRBJ2-5; the D gene is possibly TRBD1 (6 bases). From germline, CDR1 is SGHNT and CDR2 YYREEE (reference sequence). The ends were cut back, 4 bases at V and 7 bases at J, with 17 bases in the middle. This CDR3 spans 14 amino acids. The CDR3 region has the DNA TGTGCCAGCAGCCTGACAGGTTCCGGCGGGACCCAGTACTTC. Translating it yields CASSLTGSGGTQYF.

This chain links TRBV13 with TRBJ1-4; D possibly corresponds to TRBD1 (5 bases). The V end lost 5 bases, the J end lost 8 bases, and 21 bases lay between the germline ends. This CDR3 comprises 16 residues. The germline gives CDR1 PRHDT, CDR2 FYEKMQ (reference sequence). CDR3 sequence (DNA): TGTGCCAGCAGCCCTGGGGAGGGAGGGGCGGAAGAAAAACTGTTTTTT. This encodes CASSPGEGGAEEKLFF.

The CDR3 protein is CASSAFPQEGGEAFF. Written as DNA, the CDR3 is TGTGCCAGCAGTGCCTTCCCCCAGGAAGGGGGTGAAGCTTTCTTT. The chain is built from TRBV6-1 and TRBJ1-1; TRBD1 is a possible D gene (6 bases). CDR3 length: 15 amino acids. Per germline, CDR1 MNHNS and CDR2 SASEGT. Trimming left V 4 bases short and J 7 bases short, with 19 bases between.

This rearrangement joins TRBV18 to TRBJ1-3; D ambiguous. The CDR3 runs 16 residues. The V gene lost 2 bases and the J gene lost 0 bases, with 11 bases spanning the gap. Looked up from germline, CDR1 is KGHSH and CDR2 is LQKENI. For the CDR3, the DNA is TGTGCCAGCTCACCAGGGCCAACCCGCTCTGGAAACACCATATATTTT. The encoded protein is CASSPGPTRSGNTIYF.

The V and J genes are TRBV21-1 and TRBJ2-7; TRBD2 reflects the table's D call only, with no check against the DNA. TRBV21-1 is flagged as a pseudogene. The CDR3 has 17 amino acids. The CDR3 coding sequence is TGTGCCAGCAGCAAAGATGGAGGTGGGGGGAGTCCCTACGAGCAGTACTTC. Amino acids: CASSKDGGGGSPYEQYF.

Only a few counts were recorded for this clone. J is TRBJ2-7 and V is TRBV6-1; TRBD2 matches at 12 bases. Germline CDR1 MNHNS, CDR2 SASEGT. The CDR3 runs to 15 residues. J was trimmed by 0 bases and V by 8 bases; bases with no gene match: 5. CDR3 protein: CASVLTSGSSYEQYF. The CDR3 DNA follows: TGTGCCAGCGTTCTGACTAGCGGGAGCTCCTACGAGCAGTACTTC.

This clone was picked up a small number of times. V usage is TRBV2 and J usage is TRBJ2-1; D perhaps matches TRBD2 (6 bases). This CDR3 spans 14 amino acids. V lost 8 bases to trimming and J lost 0 bases, with 11 bases between them. The germline gives CDR1 SNHLY, CDR2 FYNNEI. The CDR3 sequence: CASLTGSSYNEQFF. CDR3 DNA sequence: TGTGCCAGCCTTACCGGGAGCTCCTACAATGAGCAGTTCTTC. Complete variable domain (other parts from reference TRBV2 and TRBJ2-1): EPEVTQTPSHQVTQMGQEVILRCVPISNHLYFYWYRQILGQKVEFLVSFYNNEISEKSEIFDDQFSVERPDGSNFTLKIRSTKLEDSAMYFCASLTGSSYNEQFFGPGTRLTVL.

The chain couples TRBV7-2 to TRBJ2-1; weak D call: TRBD1 (5 bases). Per the germline V gene, CDR1 is SGHTA and CDR2 is FQGNSA. This CDR3 is built from 15 residues. V was shortened by 2 bases and J by 0 bases, with 8 bases between the two germline ends. CDR3 DNA: TGTGCCAGCAGCTTACGGCAGGGCTCCTACAATGAGCAGTTCTTC. It yields the protein CASSLRQGSYNEQFF. Using reference TRBV7-2 and TRBJ2-1 for the parts outside the CDR3, the full variable domain is GAGVSQSPSNKVTEKGKDVELRCDPISGHTALYWYRQSLGQGLEFLIYFQGNSAPDKSGLPSDRFSAERTGGSVSTLTIQRTQQEDSAVYLCASSLRQGSYNEQFFGPGTRLTVL.

This sequence joins TRBV30 and TRBJ2-5, with a possible D match to TRBD1 (7 bases). The J call may be wrong; the DNA end is better matched by TRBJ2-7. Per the germline V gene, CDR1 is GTSNPN and CDR2 is SVGIG (reference sequence). CDR3 length: 15 residues. CDR3 nucleotides: TGTGCCTGGAGTGAGGTGACAGGGAGGTCCCACGAGCAGTACTTC. Translating gives CAWSEVTGRSHEQYF.

Points on this clone: Likely a read error: the CDR3 ends without its conserved phenylalanine or tryptophan. Because the CDR3's place on the DNA is in doubt, the DNA is left out and the CDR3 is given as listed by TCRdb. This rearrangement joins TRBV29-1 to TRBJ1-1. Germline V gene sequence: CDR1 SQVTM, CDR2 ANQGSEA. The length of the CDR3 is 8 amino acids, counting both ends. The CDR3 sequence: CSVPFSMS.

This clone was seen only a few times. This rearrangement joins TRBV30 to TRBJ1-2, with 7 bases fitting TRBD1. From germline, CDR1 is GTSNPN and CDR2 SVGIG (reference sequence). CDR3 length equals 14 residues. Unmatched junction bases numbered 6, after V lost 1 base and J lost 4 bases. The CDR3 coding sequence is TGTGCCTGGAGTGGAGTAGGGGGCCTCTATGGCTACACCTTC. This codes for CAWSGVGGLYGYTF.

This sequence joins TRBV4-1 and TRBJ1-2, with a weak D call TRBD1 (5 bases). The CDR3 covers 19 residues. V was clipped by 6 bases and J by 4 bases, with 30 bases between them. Looked up from germline, CDR1 is MGHRA and CDR2 is YSYEKL. The CDR3 protein is CASSRTPLTTGRSFYGYTF. The CDR3 region has the DNA TGCGCCAGCAGTCGAACTCCACTTACTACAGGTCGATCATTCTATGGCTACACCTTC.

This clone was found once. This chain links TRBV28 with TRBJ2-7, with TRBD2 matching over 8 bases. The length of the CDR3 is 14 residues. Germline CDR1 is MDHEN and CDR2 is SYDVKM. The J segment lost 7 bases and the V segment lost 1 base, leaving 6 bases of the junction unmatched. CDR3 protein: CASSLFSGGGEQYF. CDR3 bases: TGTGCCAGCAGTTTATTTTCCGGGGGGGGTGAGCAGTACTTC.

The V gene is TRBV19, the J gene TRBJ2-3; 8 bases agree with TRBD2. The CDR3 totals 16 residues. J gave up 0 bases and V 7 bases, and 9 bases lay outside the gene matches. CDR1 LNHDA and CDR2 SQIVND come from the germline V gene (reference sequence). In nucleotides, the CDR3 is TGTGCCAGTACCCGCGGGGGGATGGTAAGCACAGATACGCAGTATTTT. Its translation is CASTRGGMVSTDTQYF.

The V and J genes are TRBV27 and TRBJ2-7; D is perhaps TRBD1 (5 bases). CDR1 and CDR2 from the germline V gene are MNHEY and SMNVEV (reference sequence). V lost 2 bases and J lost 3, with 11 bases in between. CDR3 length: 14 amino acids. The CDR3 DNA reads TGTGCCAGCAGTTTAGTGGGGCCTATCTACGAGCAGTACTTC. It specifies CASSLVGPIYEQYF.

V gene TRBV11-2 combines with J gene TRBJ2-7; TRBD2 matches 12 bases. V trimming: 5 bases; J trimming: 6 bases; junction bases outside the gene matches: 14. Germline V lookup: CDR1 SGHAT, CDR2 FQNNGV. This CDR3 spans 17 amino acids. The CDR3 loop is CASSPDGLAGPEGEQYF. CDR3 coding DNA: TGTGCCAGCAGCCCGGATGGACTAGCGGGACCCGAGGGCGAGCAGTACTTC.

This clone was seen only once. This rearrangement joins TRBV19 to TRBJ2-1; 8 nucleotides agree with TRBD2. Germline CDR1 LNHDA, CDR2 SQIVND (reference sequence). After removal of 7 bases from V and 6 bases from J, the junction contained 14 bases not matched to a gene. The CDR3 is 16 amino acids. The CDR3 is CASTNLNGLASNEQFF. In DNA, the CDR3 is TGTGCCAGTACTAATTTGAATGGACTAGCCTCCAATGAGCAGTTCTTC.

This clone was observed a few times. The chain employs TRBV2 and TRBJ1-2; 9 bases agree with TRBD1. The V and J ends lost 4 bases and 8 bases, in that order; junction bases with no gene match: 11. The CDR3 length is 15 residues. The V gene's germline CDR1 is SNHLY and CDR2 FYNNEI. For the CDR3, the DNA is TGTGCCAGCAGTGGTAATCGGGACAGGGAAAGAGGCTACACCTTC. Its translation is CASSGNRDRERGYTF.

V and J are TRBV10-3 and TRBJ1-2; the D is unclear. CDR3 length: 13 residues. V gave up 0 bases and J gave up 6 bases, with 8 bases separating them. The germline V gene has CDR1 ENHRY and CDR2 SYGVKD. CDR3 residues: CAISESNLDGYTF. Here the CDR3 DNA reads TGTGCCATCAGTGAGTCGAATCTAGATGGCTACACCTTC.

The chain couples TRBV28 to TRBJ1-5; 8 bases match TRBD1. V shed 8 bases, J shed 4 bases, and the junction held 7 bases outside the gene matches. This CDR3 has 14 amino acids. Per the germline V gene, CDR1 is MDHEN and CDR2 is SYDVKM. CDR3 region: CASVLDRENQPQHF. The CDR3 nucleotides read TGTGCCAGCGTATTGGACAGGGAGAATCAGCCCCAGCATTTT.

In its sample, this clone was seen a few times. This chain uses TRBV7-2 with TRBJ1-5; 9 positions agree with TRBD1. Losses at the gene ends were 4 bases for V and 5 bases for J; bases not matched to a gene: 9. The CDR3 covers 16 residues. Looked up from germline, CDR1 is SGHTA and CDR2 is FQGNSA. The CDR3 DNA sequence: TGTGCCAGCAGCTCGACACCGGGACAGGGTTATCAGCCCCAGCATTTT. Protein: CASSSTPGQGYQPQHF.

The chain employs TRBV6-5 and TRBJ2-7, with TRBD2 matching over 8 bases. Unmatched junction bases numbered 5, after V lost 0 bases and J lost 4 bases. Germline assignment: CDR1 MNHEY and CDR2 SVGAGI. The CDR3 sequence is 15 residues long. Written as DNA, the CDR3 is TGTGCCAGCAGTTACTCGAGGCGGGGGGCGTACGAGCAGTACTTC. This sequence encodes CASSYSRRGAYEQYF.

The chain joins TRBV5-1 to TRBJ2-5; TRBD2 matches 9 bases. Trimming took 0 bases from V and 5 from J; bases not matched to a gene: 5. The CDR3 spans 15 residues. In germline, CDR1 is SGHRS, CDR2 YFSETQ. CDR3: CASSLVPSGAETQYF. Written as DNA, the CDR3 is TGCGCCAGCAGCTTGGTACCTAGCGGGGCGGAGACCCAGTACTTC.

This clone turned up a few times. This rearrangement joins TRBV5-5 to TRBJ1-4; unclear D gene. Germline CDR1 reads SGHKS; CDR2 reads YYEKEE (reference sequence). The CDR3 loop spans 10 amino acids. Trimming removed 6 bases at V and 13 bases at J, with 10 bases between. In DNA, the CDR3 is TGTGCCAGCATGCCCGGAGGACTGTTTTTT. Residues: CASMPGGLFF.